The clone carrying this T cell receptor (beta chain) was observed a few times. Its target is unknown. There are 14 residues in the CDR3. The trim removed 6 bases at V and 10 bases at J, leaving 11 bases unmatched. CDR1 is MNHNS and CDR2 is SASEGT in the germline V gene. Amplification of TCR beta CDR3 regions was performed using RNA transcripts as template. TCR CDR3 underwent first-round RT-PCR with the HTBI primer set. Via MiXCR, TCRdb re-called the multiplex PCR reads, giving one row per CDR3 protein. The repertoire consists of around 560,000 distinct CDR3 sequences, with over 15% occurring once and the leading ten covering around 18%. This specimen belongs to a study of T cells in Graves' hyperthyroidism and ophthalmopathy. Overall study findings and caveats: Before onset, ophthalmopathy was predicted by the model a median around 6 months earlier.

In patients aged 18 to 65, hyperthyroidism was newly diagnosed, with duration under 2 months. This chain links TRBV6-1 with TRBJ2-2; the match to TRBD2 covers 7 bases. Sample: blood. This sequence originates from a woman aged 18-35 years with Graves' hyperthyroidism. Here the CDR3 reads CASRPYMAGVELFF. CDR3 nucleotides: TGTGCCAGCAGACCCTATATGGCGGGAGTGGAGCTGTTTTTT.